Shown below are 23 T cell receptor beta chains from a single sample sequenced in a study of blood T cell repertoires in COVID-19. The data were produced by immunoSEQ multiplex PCR, yet TCRdb's version contains in-frame clones alone and is incomplete. The data hold more than 110,000 clones, with 77% observed a single time. The sequencing input was peripheral blood. These receptors were obtained from a woman aged 45-65 years with active or convalescent COVID-19.

The chain couples TRBV11-2 to TRBJ1-4; 9 bases match TRBD1. The CDR3 is 15 amino acids. V shed 5 bases, J shed 5 bases, and the junction held 6 bases outside the gene matches. CDR1 SGHAT and CDR2 FQNNGV come from the germline V gene. The CDR3 is CASSRTGGGNEKLFF. For the CDR3, the DNA is TGTGCCAGCAGCAGAACAGGGGGCGGGAATGAAAAACTGTTTTTT.

The chain recombines TRBV30 with TRBJ1-4, with a weak D call TRBD1 (6 bases). Germline V gives CDR1 GTSNPN, CDR2 SVGIG (reference sequence). Trimming stripped 1 base from V and 3 bases from J, with 12 bases between. The CDR3 runs 15 residues. The CDR3 loop reads CAWSAQGSPNEKLFF. The CDR3 nucleotides are TGTGCCTGGAGTGCACAGGGCTCCCCTAATGAAAAACTGTTTTTT.

The rearrangement joins TRBV4-2 to TRBJ1-2; D possibly corresponds to TRBD1 (5 bases). CDR1 is LGHNA, CDR2 YNFKEQ, per germline. CDR3 size: 14 residues. V was clipped by 0 bases and J by 4 bases, with 9 bases between them. The CDR3 nucleotides are TGTGCCAGCAGCCAAGATGAACAGGTCTATGGCTACACCTTC. As protein: CASSQDEQVYGYTF.

The chain carries TRBV30 and TRBJ1-6; D is undetermined. The V gene lost 0 bases and the J gene lost 9 bases, with 12 bases spanning the gap. Germline V gives CDR1 GTSNPN, CDR2 SVGIG (reference sequence). The CDR3 consists of 14 residues. The CDR3 region has the DNA TGTGCCTGGAGTGTAATCCGGGGTGGTTCACCCCTCCACTTT. Residues: CAWSVIRGGSPLHF.

V gene TRBV6-2 or TRBV6-3 combines with J gene TRBJ2-1, with 11 positions matching TRBD2. This CDR3 has 15 amino acids. V was pared by 6 bases and J by 3 bases, with 4 bases of the junction left unmatched. The germline CDR1 and CDR2 sequences are MNHEY and SVGEGT. The CDR3 bases are TGTGCCAGCAGCTTAGCGGGAGGGCTCTACAATGAGCAGTTCTTC. The encoded protein is CASSLAGGLYNEQFF.

CDR3 sequence: CASSLSTGYNSPLHF. The DNA for the CDR3 is TGTGCCAGCAGTTTATCGACAGGTTATAATTCACCCCTCCACTTT. The chain links TRBV27 to TRBJ1-6, with D possibly TRBD1 on 6 matching bases. This CDR3 region has 15 residues. V was clipped by 0 bases and J by 4 bases, with 7 bases between them. CDR1 and CDR2 (germline): MNHEY, SMNVEV (reference sequence).

The chain couples TRBV30 to TRBJ2-7, with 11 bases fitting TRBD1. Germline V gives CDR1 GTSNPN, CDR2 SVGIG (reference sequence). CDR3 length equals 15 residues. V lost 3 bases, J lost 6 bases, and 10 bases stayed unmatched. The CDR3 loop is CAWRDWGQGDSEQYF. The CDR3, as DNA: TGTGCCTGGAGAGATTGGGGACAGGGGGATTCCGAGCAGTACTTC.

This sequence joins TRBV18 and TRBJ2-3; 10 bases align to TRBD1. The germline V gene has CDR1 KGHSH and CDR2 LQKENI. The trim removed 6 bases at V and 6 bases at J, leaving 9 bases unmatched. This CDR3 comprises 15 residues. The CDR3 sequence is CASSQGQGRMDTQYF. The CDR3 nucleotides are TGTGCCAGCTCGCAGGGACAGGGGAGGATGGATACGCAGTATTTT.

This clone occurred a few times. The chain employs TRBV9 and TRBJ1-1; the match to TRBD1 covers 7 bases. The V segment lost 3 bases and the J segment 1 base; nucleotides outside the gene matches: 3. The CDR3 covers 14 residues. Germline loops: CDR1 SGDLS, CDR2 YYNGEE. The CDR3 DNA sequence: TGTGCCAGCAGCGCCCACAGGGGGAACACTGAAGCTTTCTTT. This gives the protein CASSAHRGNTEAFF.

This clone came up a few times. The rearrangement links TRBV30 to TRBJ2-7; 7 positions match TRBD2. Per germline, CDR1 GTSNPN and CDR2 SVGIG (reference sequence). J lost 2 bases, V lost 3 bases, and 7 bases had no gene match. This CDR3 has 14 amino acids. CDR3 loop: CAWRPGTNTYEQYF. For the CDR3, the DNA is TGTGCCTGGAGGCCCGGGACTAACACCTACGAGCAGTACTTC.

This clone is a singleton in its sample. V and J are TRBV6-2 or TRBV6-3 and TRBJ1-2, with unresolved D. The CDR3 is made up of 13 amino acids. Per germline, CDR1 MNHEY and CDR2 SVGEGT. V was cut by 2 bases and J by 8 bases, with 12 bases left in between. The CDR3 protein is CASSYDRRVGYTF. The DNA for the CDR3 is TGTGCCAGCAGTTACGATCGCCGGGTAGGCTACACCTTC.

This chain uses TRBV12-2 with TRBJ1-2; the table gives TRBD1 as D, unverified against the DNA. TRBV12-2 is a known pseudogene. The length of the CDR3 is 15 residues. The CDR3 protein is CASRTDRAPNYGYTF. CDR3 nucleotides: TGTGCAAGTCGCACTGACAGGGCCCCAAACTATGGCTACACCTTC.

This clone was counted a few times. The gene calls are TRBV30 and TRBJ1-2; D uncertain. V was clipped by 1 base and J by 6 bases, with 18 bases between them. The V gene's germline CDR1 is GTSNPN and CDR2 SVGIG (reference sequence). The CDR3 has 15 residues. The CDR3 DNA reads as TGTGCCTGGAGTGCGACTAACCCGGGCCGTAATGGCTACACCTTC. Translation: CAWSATNPGRNGYTF. Based on the CDR3 plus reference TRBV30 and TRBJ1-2, the full variable domain is SQTIHQWPATLVQPVGSPLSLECTVEGTSNPNLYWYRQAAGRGLQLLFYSVGIGQISSEVPQNLSASRPQDRQFILSSKKLLLSDSGFYLCAWSATNPGRNGYTFGSGTRLTVV.

The chain joins TRBV5-1 to TRBJ1-6, with D possibly TRBD1 on 5 matching bases. From germline, CDR1 is SGHRS and CDR2 YFSETQ. V lost 2 bases and J 5 bases, leaving 8 bases between the germline ends. The length of the CDR3 is 14 residues. This chain's CDR3 is CASSLQVDNSPLHF. The DNA for the CDR3 is TGCGCCAGCAGCTTACAGGTTGATAATTCACCCCTCCACTTT.

The chain joins TRBV15 to TRBJ2-5, with 8 bases matching TRBD1. The junction had 4 bases not matched to a gene; V was cut back by 3 bases and J by 1 base. Per germline, CDR1 LNHNV and CDR2 YYDKDF (reference sequence). This CDR3 comprises 15 residues. CDR3 amino acids: CATSRGDRSQETQYF. The CDR3 nucleotides read TGTGCCACCAGCAGGGGGGACAGGAGCCAAGAGACCCAGTACTTC.

The chain couples TRBV6-2 or TRBV6-3 to TRBJ2-7; 10 nucleotides align to TRBD1. The CDR3 is 17 amino acids. Germline loops: CDR1 MNHEY, CDR2 SVGEGT. V trimming: 4 bases; J trimming: 4 bases; junction bases outside the gene matches: 13. CDR3 in amino acids: CASSSHLGGQGKYEQYF. The CDR3 DNA is TGTGCCAGCAGTTCCCACCTCGGGGGACAGGGGAAGTACGAGCAGTACTTC.

The rearrangement links TRBV11-3 to TRBJ2-3; D is possibly TRBD1 (6 bases). From germline, CDR1 is SGHNT and CDR2 YENEEA. The V and J ends lost 5 bases and 6 bases respectively, with 15 bases between them. This CDR3 contains 14 residues. As DNA, the CDR3 is TGTGCCAGCAGCGCGACTCAGGGGAGTGATACGCAGTATTTT. Amino acid sequence: CASSATQGSDTQYF. Based on the CDR3 plus reference TRBV11-3 and TRBJ2-3, the full variable domain is EAGVVQSPRYKIIEKKQPVAFWCNPISGHNTLYWYLQNLGQGPELLIRYENEEAVDDSQLPKDRFSAERLKGVDSTLKIQPAELGDSAVYLCASSATQGSDTQYFGPGTRLTVL.

The chain is built from TRBV6-2 or TRBV6-3 and TRBJ2-1; D may be TRBD2 (6 bases). V shed 0 bases and J shed 6 bases, with 21 bases lying between them. Germline CDR1 reads MNHEY; CDR2 reads SVGEGT. The CDR3 totals 18 residues. The CDR3, as DNA: TGTGCCAGCAGTTACTCGGTTCTGGGTCCGGGAGTAATCAATGAGCAGTTCTTC. Translated, it gives CASSYSVLGPGVINEQFF.

The chain couples TRBV19 to TRBJ2-2; D is perhaps TRBD1 (5 bases). Germline V lookup: CDR1 LNHDA, CDR2 SQIVND (reference sequence). The CDR3 is 16 amino acids. V was pared by 8 bases and J by 0 bases, with 16 bases between. The CDR3: CASQPKTVPNTGELFF. The DNA of the CDR3 is TGTGCCAGTCAGCCGAAGACAGTTCCGAACACCGGGGAGCTGTTTTTT.

This clone was observed many times. The rearrangement uses TRBV6-1 and TRBJ1-1; 7 bases align to TRBD1. The ends lost 3 bases at V and 4 bases at J; junction bases unmatched: 2. Germline V gene data show CDR1 as MNHNS and CDR2 as SASEGT. The CDR3 is made up of 13 amino acids. In nucleotides, the CDR3 is TGTGCCAGCAGTGAGACAGGGCTCACTGAAGCTTTCTTT. Translating gives CASSETGLTEAFF.

The rearrangement joins TRBV13 to TRBJ1-2, with D possibly TRBD1 on 5 matching bases. CDR1 and CDR2 (germline): PRHDT, FYEKMQ (reference sequence). The CDR3 spans 13 residues. Trimming removed 5 bases at V and 9 bases at J, with 16 bases between. The CDR3 DNA sequence: TGTGCCAGCAGCCTAGAGGGGAAGGAAAGCTACACCTTC. This encodes CASSLEGKESYTF.

V usage is TRBV12-3 or TRBV12-4 and J usage is TRBJ1-2, with 9 bases that match TRBD1. This CDR3 is 12 amino acids long. V shed 3 bases, J shed 8 bases, and the junction held 1 base outside the gene matches. Written as DNA, the CDR3 is TGTGCCAGCAGTTTGGACAGGGGCGGCTACACCTTC. This gives the protein CASSLDRGGYTF.

This clone has only one observation. The J gene is TRBJ1-1, the V gene TRBV18; perhaps TRBD1 as D (6 bases). V dropped 6 bases and J dropped 4 bases, with 18 bases sitting between them. In germline, CDR1 is KGHSH, CDR2 LQKENI. The CDR3 totals 15 residues. The CDR3 DNA reads TGTGCCAGCTCCCCTAGGACAGACGCGGGCACTGAAGCTTTCTTT. This translates into CASSPRTDAGTEAFF. The whole variable domain, filled in from reference TRBV18 and TRBJ1-1, reads NAGVMQNPRHLVRRRGQEARLRCSPMKGHSHVYWYRQLPEEGLKFMVYLQKENIIDESGMPKERFSAEFPKEGPSILRIQQVVRGDSAAYFCASSPRTDAGTEAFFGQGTRLTVV.